These T cell receptor beta chains were read from a single sample in a study of blood T cell repertoires in COVID-19. The data were produced by immunoSEQ multiplex PCR, yet TCRdb's version contains in-frame clones alone and is incomplete. The profile shows tens of thousands of clones, more than 70% of them singletons. Sequenced input: peripheral blood. The origin of the receptors is a human donor in a cohort sampled during active COVID-19. The CDR3 runs from the conserved cysteine through the conserved F or W. The order of the fields is J gene, clone size, D gene, V gene, CDR3 DNA, CDR3 protein. The D gene is left open where the match is weak. Part of the rows lack a size; the others show once, few, many or a class for expanded clones.

j_gene: TRBJ2-7
abundance: medium-sized
d_gene: TRBD1
v_gene: TRBV5-1
CDR3nt: TGCGCCAGCAGCGGTCCCAGGGGGCACGAGCAGTACTTC
CDR3aa: CASSGPRGHEQYF

j_gene: TRBJ1-5
abundance: NA
d_gene: NA
v_gene: TRBV2
CDR3nt: TGTGCCAGCAGTGTGCGGACAACTTTAAGCCAGCCCCAGCATTTT
CDR3aa: CASSVRTTLSQPQHF

j_gene: TRBJ2-1
abundance: NA
d_gene: TRBD2
v_gene: TRBV19
CDR3nt: TGTGCCAGTAGTCCTCGGACTAGCGGGAGAAATGAGCAGTTCTTC
CDR3aa: CASSPRTSGRNEQFF

j_gene: TRBJ1-2
abundance: NA
d_gene: NA
v_gene: TRBV7-9
CDR3nt: TGTGCCAGCAGCTTAGGCAGAATTGGTGGCTACACCTTC
CDR3aa: CASSLGRIGGYTF

j_gene: TRBJ2-3
abundance: NA
d_gene: NA
v_gene: TRBV6-5
CDR3nt: TGTGCCAGCGGAGGGGCTGATAACACAGATACGCAGTATTTT
CDR3aa: CASGGADNTDTQYF

j_gene: TRBJ1-2
abundance: few
d_gene: NA
v_gene: TRBV5-1
CDR3nt: TGCGCCAGCAGCTATGCCCAGTGGGGGGATATTAGGGGCTACACCTTC
CDR3aa: CASSYAQWGDIRGYTF

j_gene: TRBJ2-2
abundance: medium-sized
d_gene: TRBD1
v_gene: TRBV7-8
CDR3nt: TGTGCCAGCAGCTTAGGACAGGGGATTGAGAACACCGGGGAGCTGTTTTTT
CDR3aa: CASSLGQGIENTGELFF

j_gene: TRBJ1-1
abundance: NA
d_gene: TRBD1
v_gene: TRBV18
CDR3nt: TGTGCCAGCTCACAGACAGGGGGCACTGAAGCTTTCTTT
CDR3aa: CASSQTGGTEAFF

j_gene: TRBJ2-7
abundance: few
d_gene: NA
v_gene: TRBV4-2
CDR3nt: TGTGCCAGCAGCCGCCTACAGGAAAGTAACTCCGAGCAGTACTTC
CDR3aa: CASSRLQESNSEQYF

j_gene: TRBJ2-3
abundance: NA
d_gene: NA
v_gene: TRBV11-3
CDR3nt: TGTGCCAGCAGCTTCCAGCGAGACGATACGCAGTATTTT
CDR3aa: CASSFQRDDTQYF

j_gene: TRBJ1-6
abundance: NA
d_gene: NA
v_gene: TRBV2
CDR3nt: TGTGCCAGCAGTGAAAGGGGCCTCCTTGGGGCAAATTCACCCCTCCACTTT
CDR3aa: CASSERGLLGANSPLHF

j_gene: TRBJ2-1
abundance: NA
d_gene: TRBD2
v_gene: TRBV7-8
CDR3nt: TGTGCCAGCAGCTTAAGACTAGCGTCCTCCTACAATGAGCAGTTCTTC
CDR3aa: CASSLRLASSYNEQFF

j_gene: TRBJ2-5
abundance: NA
d_gene: NA
v_gene: TRBV7-2
CDR3nt: TGTGCCAGCAGCTTAGCCCTGCAGGGAGAGACCCAGTACTTC
CDR3aa: CASSLALQGETQYF

j_gene: TRBJ1-2
abundance: NA
d_gene: NA
v_gene: TRBV14
CDR3nt: TGTGCCACCGTTAACTATGGCTACACCTTC
CDR3aa: CATVNYGYTF

j_gene: TRBJ2-2
abundance: NA
d_gene: TRBD1
v_gene: TRBV9
CDR3nt: TGTGCCAGCAGCGTAGACATAGGGCAGGGGGTCACCGGGGAGCTGTTTTTT
CDR3aa: CASSVDIGQGVTGELFF

j_gene: TRBJ1-4
abundance: NA
d_gene: NA
v_gene: TRBV28
CDR3nt: TGTGCCAGCAGTGACAGCAATGAAAAACTGTTTTTT
CDR3aa: CASSDSNEKLFF

j_gene: TRBJ1-4
abundance: NA
d_gene: NA
v_gene: TRBV6-6
CDR3nt: TGTGCCAGCAGGACCGCCGACGACAGCAGGGAAAAACTGTTTTTT
CDR3aa: CASRTADDSREKLFF

j_gene: TRBJ1-5
abundance: NA
d_gene: NA
v_gene: TRBV7-2
CDR3nt: TGTGCCAGCAGGGGAGGGGTATCTCAGCCCCAGCATTTT
CDR3aa: CASRGGVSQPQHF

j_gene: TRBJ2-6
abundance: once
d_gene: NA
v_gene: TRBV9
CDR3nt: TGTGCCAGCAGCGGCTACAGTACCGGGGCCAACGTCCTGACTTTC
CDR3aa: CASSGYSTGANVLTF

j_gene: TRBJ1-2
abundance: few
d_gene: TRBD1
v_gene: TRBV18
CDR3nt: TGTGCCAGCTCACCACTAACAGGGGCGACTAACTATGGCTACACCTTC
CDR3aa: CASSPLTGATNYGYTF

j_gene: TRBJ2-5
abundance: NA
d_gene: NA
v_gene: TRBV19
CDR3nt: TGTGCCAGTAGTATAAGTTCCGGCCAGGCCCAAGAGACCCAGTACTTC
CDR3aa: CASSISSGQAQETQYF

j_gene: TRBJ2-5
abundance: few
d_gene: NA
v_gene: TRBV6-5
CDR3nt: TGTGCCAGCAGTTACAATCCCTCAGAGACCCAGTACTTC
CDR3aa: CASSYNPSETQYF

j_gene: TRBJ2-7
abundance: NA
d_gene: TRBD2
v_gene: TRBV20-1
CDR3nt: TGCAGTGGCGGACTAGTCGGCGAGCAGTACTTC
CDR3aa: CSGGLVGEQYF

j_gene: TRBJ1-5
abundance: NA
d_gene: NA
v_gene: TRBV6-5
CDR3nt: TGTGCCAGCAGGGAGGGATCCAGCAATCAGCCCCAGCATTTT
CDR3aa: CASREGSSNQPQHF

j_gene: TRBJ2-1
abundance: few
d_gene: NA
v_gene: TRBV19
CDR3nt: TGTGCCAGTAGTATCTTATTACAGGCCCCAAGCTCCTACAATGAGCAGTTCTTC
CDR3aa: CASSILLQAPSSYNEQFF

j_gene: TRBJ1-5
abundance: NA
d_gene: NA
v_gene: TRBV5-1
CDR3nt: TGCGCCAGCAGCTTGGAAGGGGGGGTCAATCAGCCCCAGCATTTT
CDR3aa: CASSLEGGVNQPQHF

j_gene: TRBJ1-1
abundance: NA
d_gene: NA
v_gene: TRBV5-6
CDR3nt: TGTGCCAGCAGCCCCCGGACGGGAAACACTGAAGCTTTCTTT
CDR3aa: CASSPRTGNTEAFF

j_gene: TRBJ2-2
abundance: NA
d_gene: NA
v_gene: TRBV3-1/TRBV3-2
CDR3nt: TGTGCCAGCAGCCAAGAGGGAAGGGGCAACACCGGGGAGCTGTTTTTT
CDR3aa: CASSQEGRGNTGELFF

j_gene: TRBJ1-2
abundance: NA
d_gene: NA
v_gene: TRBV5-1
CDR3nt: TGCGCCAGCAGCTTGGACGGACAGAACTATGGCTACACCTTC
CDR3aa: CASSLDGQNYGYTF

j_gene: TRBJ2-5
abundance: NA
d_gene: NA
v_gene: TRBV19
CDR3nt: TGTGCCAGTAGTATAGGGGGCACGCTCGAAGAGACCCAGTACTTC
CDR3aa: CASSIGGTLEETQYF

j_gene: TRBJ1-4
abundance: once
d_gene: TRBD1
v_gene: TRBV29-1
CDR3nt: TGCAGCGGGGGCCGACAGGGCGAAAAACTGTTTTTT
CDR3aa: CSGGRQGEKLFF

j_gene: TRBJ2-7
abundance: NA
d_gene: NA
v_gene: TRBV2
CDR3nt: TGTGCCAGCAGTGAATCCGGCAGGGTCTACGAGCAGTACTTC
CDR3aa: CASSESGRVYEQYF

j_gene: TRBJ2-3
abundance: NA
d_gene: TRBD1
v_gene: TRBV29-1
CDR3nt: TGCAGCGTTTCCCTTCCGGGACAGGGGGCAAGGGATACGCAGTATTTT
CDR3aa: CSVSLPGQGARDTQYF

j_gene: TRBJ2-1
abundance: NA
d_gene: TRBD2
v_gene: TRBV7-9
CDR3nt: TGTGCCAGCAGCTCCCGACTAGCCCATGAGCAGTTCTTC
CDR3aa: CASSSRLAHEQFF

j_gene: TRBJ1-4
abundance: few
d_gene: NA
v_gene: TRBV29-1
CDR3nt: TGCAGCGTTGCAGAGGGAGGGGGAAAACTGTTTTTT
CDR3aa: CSVAEGGGKLFF

j_gene: TRBJ2-5
abundance: NA
d_gene: NA
v_gene: TRBV25-1
CDR3nt: TGTGCCAGCAGTGAATTTTACCAGGGTTTACAAGAGACCCAGTACTTC
CDR3aa: CASSEFYQGLQETQYF

j_gene: TRBJ1-1
abundance: NA
d_gene: TRBD1
v_gene: TRBV28
CDR3nt: TGTGCCACCGGGGCCAGGGGGCGATGGACTGAAGCTTTCTTT
CDR3aa: CATGARGRWTEAFF

j_gene: TRBJ1-2
abundance: NA
d_gene: NA
v_gene: TRBV18
CDR3nt: TGTGCCAGCTCACCTCTAGGGGGTAACGGCTACACCTTC
CDR3aa: CASSPLGGNGYTF

j_gene: TRBJ2-2
abundance: once
d_gene: NA
v_gene: TRBV5-1
CDR3nt: TGCGCCAGCAGCTTGCTCGTTGCCGGGGAGCTGTTTTTT
CDR3aa: CASSLLVAGELFF

j_gene: TRBJ2-1
abundance: NA
d_gene: TRBD1
v_gene: TRBV19
CDR3nt: TGTGCCAGTAGTAGGGACAGGGGTAACAATGAGCAGTTCTTC
CDR3aa: CASSRDRGNNEQFF

j_gene: TRBJ1-2
abundance: NA
d_gene: NA
v_gene: TRBV2
CDR3nt: TGTGCCAGCACTGGCACGTCAAACCTCTATGGCTACACCTTC
CDR3aa: CASTGTSNLYGYTF

j_gene: TRBJ1-3
abundance: NA
d_gene: TRBD1
v_gene: TRBV2
CDR3nt: TGTGCCAGCAGTGGACAGGGGTTCTCTGGAAACACCATATATTTT
CDR3aa: CASSGQGFSGNTIYF

j_gene: TRBJ1-4
abundance: once
d_gene: NA
v_gene: TRBV28
CDR3nt: TGTGCCAGCAGTTTAAGCCCCGAAAAACTGTTTTTT
CDR3aa: CASSLSPEKLFF

j_gene: TRBJ2-1
abundance: NA
d_gene: NA
v_gene: TRBV9
CDR3nt: TGTGCCAGCAGCGTTGGAGGGAGTACTTACAATGAGCAGTTCTTC
CDR3aa: CASSVGGSTYNEQFF

j_gene: TRBJ1-5
abundance: NA
d_gene: NA
v_gene: TRBV27
CDR3nt: TGTGCCAGCAGTTTGGGGAGGAGTCAGCCCCAGCATTTT
CDR3aa: CASSLGRSQPQHF

j_gene: TRBJ2-5
abundance: NA
d_gene: TRBD2
v_gene: TRBV9
CDR3nt: TGTGCCAGCAGCGTAGGCATTGCGGGAGCGACGGGGGAGACCCAGTACTTC
CDR3aa: CASSVGIAGATGETQYF

j_gene: TRBJ2-5
abundance: NA
d_gene: NA
v_gene: TRBV5-1
CDR3nt: TGCGCCAGCTGCCCGGGGAACGGGGAGACCCAGTACTTC
CDR3aa: CASCPGNGETQYF

j_gene: TRBJ2-1
abundance: NA
d_gene: TRBD1
v_gene: TRBV4-1
CDR3nt: TGCGCCAGCAGCCAACCTACAGGGGGTTCTAGCTCCTACAATGAGCAGTTCTTC
CDR3aa: CASSQPTGGSSSYNEQFF

j_gene: TRBJ2-5
abundance: NA
d_gene: NA
v_gene: TRBV28
CDR3nt: TGTGCCAGCAGAAGGACAAGTTGGTTCGGCCAAGAGACCCAGTACTTC
CDR3aa: CASRRTSWFGQETQYF

j_gene: TRBJ1-2
abundance: once
d_gene: NA
v_gene: TRBV19
CDR3nt: TGTGCCAGTAGGCGCGACAGACTTAACTATGGCTACACCTTC
CDR3aa: CASRRDRLNYGYTF

j_gene: TRBJ2-3
abundance: NA
d_gene: NA
v_gene: TRBV24-1
CDR3nt: TGTGCCACCAGTGAACGGTCGACAGCAGATACGCAGTATTTT
CDR3aa: CATSERSTADTQYF

j_gene: TRBJ2-7
abundance: once
d_gene: NA
v_gene: TRBV20-1
CDR3nt: TGCAGTGCTAGTAATAGCGGAAACTCCTACGAGCAGTACTTC
CDR3aa: CSASNSGNSYEQYF

j_gene: TRBJ2-7
abundance: few
d_gene: NA
v_gene: TRBV12-3/TRBV12-4
CDR3nt: TGTGCCAGCAGTTTCAAGAGAACCTACGAGCAGTACTTC
CDR3aa: CASSFKRTYEQYF

j_gene: TRBJ2-7
abundance: NA
d_gene: TRBD2
v_gene: TRBV19
CDR3nt: TGTGCCAGTAGTTTGGGACTAGCTCTCCCCTACGAGCAGTACTTC
CDR3aa: CASSLGLALPYEQYF

j_gene: TRBJ2-5
abundance: NA
d_gene: TRBD1
v_gene: TRBV5-4
CDR3nt: TGTGCCAGCAGCCGCCAGCCGGGGACAGAAGAGACCCAGTACTTC
CDR3aa: CASSRQPGTEETQYF

j_gene: TRBJ1-1
abundance: NA
d_gene: NA
v_gene: TRBV2
CDR3nt: TGTGCCAGCAGTGAGATTGACAGGAAAGCTTTCTTT
CDR3aa: CASSEIDRKAFF

j_gene: TRBJ1-6
abundance: NA
d_gene: NA
v_gene: TRBV30
CDR3nt: TGTGCCTGGAATGGACAGCATAATTCACCCCTCCACTTT
CDR3aa: CAWNGQHNSPLHF